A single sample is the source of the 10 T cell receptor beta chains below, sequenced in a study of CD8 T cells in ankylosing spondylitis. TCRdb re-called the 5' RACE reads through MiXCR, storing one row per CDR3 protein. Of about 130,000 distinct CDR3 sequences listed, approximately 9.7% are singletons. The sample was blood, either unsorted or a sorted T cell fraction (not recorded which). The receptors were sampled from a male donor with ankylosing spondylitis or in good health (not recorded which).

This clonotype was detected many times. DNA for the CDR3: TGTGCCAGCAGCTTAGGCGCGGCCGGGGAGCTGTTTTTT. Residues: CASSLGAAGELFF. This chain links TRBV11-1 with TRBJ2-2; D gene uncertain. Deletions cut 1 base from V and 6 bases from J, with 6 bases between. CDR3 length: 13 amino acids. Per the germline V gene, CDR1 is SGHAT and CDR2 is FQDESV (reference sequence).

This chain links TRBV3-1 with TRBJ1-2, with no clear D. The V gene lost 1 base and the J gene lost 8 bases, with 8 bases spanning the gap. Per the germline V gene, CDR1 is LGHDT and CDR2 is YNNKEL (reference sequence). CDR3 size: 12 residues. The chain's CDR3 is CASSQGFVGYTF. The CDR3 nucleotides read TGTGCCAGCAGCCAAGGTTTTGTAGGCTACACCTTC.

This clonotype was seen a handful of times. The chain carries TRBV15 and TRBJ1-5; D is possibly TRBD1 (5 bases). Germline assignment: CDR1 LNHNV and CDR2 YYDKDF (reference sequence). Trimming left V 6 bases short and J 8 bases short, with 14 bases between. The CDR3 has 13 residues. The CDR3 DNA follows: TGTGCCACCAGGGGGGAGACTCTGAAGCCCCAGCATTTT. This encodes CATRGETLKPQHF.

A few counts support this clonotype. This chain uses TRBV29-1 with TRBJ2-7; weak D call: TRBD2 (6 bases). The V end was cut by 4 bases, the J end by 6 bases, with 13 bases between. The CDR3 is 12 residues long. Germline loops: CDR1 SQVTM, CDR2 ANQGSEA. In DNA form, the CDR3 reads TGCAGCGTTGCACTAGGAGGGTCCGAGCAGTACTTC. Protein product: CSVALGGSEQYF.

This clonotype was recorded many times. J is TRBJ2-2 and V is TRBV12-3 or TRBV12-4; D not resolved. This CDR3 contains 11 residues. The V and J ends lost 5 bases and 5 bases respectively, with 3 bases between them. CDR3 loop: CASSMTGELFF. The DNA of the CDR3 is TGTGCCAGCAGTATGACCGGGGAGCTGTTTTTT.

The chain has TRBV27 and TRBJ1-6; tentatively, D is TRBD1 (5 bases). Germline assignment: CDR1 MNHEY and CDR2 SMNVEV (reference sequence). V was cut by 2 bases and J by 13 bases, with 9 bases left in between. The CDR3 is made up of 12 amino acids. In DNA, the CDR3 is TGTGCCAGCAGTTTACCCAGGGCGCCCCTCCACTTT. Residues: CASSLPRAPLHF.

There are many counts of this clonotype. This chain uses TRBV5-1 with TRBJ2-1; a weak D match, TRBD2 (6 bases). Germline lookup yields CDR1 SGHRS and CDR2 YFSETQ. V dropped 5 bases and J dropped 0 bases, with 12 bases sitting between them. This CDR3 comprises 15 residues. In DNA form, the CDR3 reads TGCGCCAGCAGGCCTCTAGCGAGCTCCTACAATGAGCAGTTCTTC. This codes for CASRPLASSYNEQFF.

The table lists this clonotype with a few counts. CDR3 region: CSAAGTSGTGEQYF. CDR3 nucleotide sequence: TGCAGTGCGGCAGGGACTAGCGGGACGGGGGAGCAGTACTTC. The genes are TRBV20-1 and TRBJ2-7, with TRBD2 identical over 13 bases. V was pared by 6 bases and J by 7 bases, with 9 bases of the junction left unmatched. The CDR3 contains 14 residues. Germline assignment: CDR1 DFQATT and CDR2 SNEGSKA (reference sequence).

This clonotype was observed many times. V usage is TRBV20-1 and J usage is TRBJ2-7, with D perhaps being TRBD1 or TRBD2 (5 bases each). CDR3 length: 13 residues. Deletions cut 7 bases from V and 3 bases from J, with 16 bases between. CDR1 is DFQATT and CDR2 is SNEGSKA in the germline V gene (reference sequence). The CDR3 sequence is CSGRSRGVYEQYF. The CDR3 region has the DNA TGCAGTGGGAGATCGAGGGGCGTCTACGAGCAGTACTTC.

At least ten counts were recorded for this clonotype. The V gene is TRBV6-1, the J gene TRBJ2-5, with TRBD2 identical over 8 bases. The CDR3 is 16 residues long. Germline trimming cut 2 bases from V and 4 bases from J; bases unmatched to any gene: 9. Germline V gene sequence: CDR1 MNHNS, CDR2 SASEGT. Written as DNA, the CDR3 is TGTGCCAGCAGTGAATCGAGAGCGGGAGCTCGAGAGACCCAGTACTTC. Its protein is CASSESRAGARETQYF.